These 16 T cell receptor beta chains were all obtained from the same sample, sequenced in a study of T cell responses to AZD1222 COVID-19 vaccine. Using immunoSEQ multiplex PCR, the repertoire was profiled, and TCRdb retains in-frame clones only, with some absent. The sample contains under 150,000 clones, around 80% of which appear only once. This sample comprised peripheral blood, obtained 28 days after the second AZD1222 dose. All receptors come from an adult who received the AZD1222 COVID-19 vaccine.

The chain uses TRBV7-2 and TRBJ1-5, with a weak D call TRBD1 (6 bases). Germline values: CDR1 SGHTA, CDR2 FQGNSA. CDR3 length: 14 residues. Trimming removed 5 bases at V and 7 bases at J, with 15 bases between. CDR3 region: CASSRARGWQPQHF. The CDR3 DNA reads TGTGCCAGCAGCCGGGCCAGGGGCTGGCAGCCCCAGCATTTT.

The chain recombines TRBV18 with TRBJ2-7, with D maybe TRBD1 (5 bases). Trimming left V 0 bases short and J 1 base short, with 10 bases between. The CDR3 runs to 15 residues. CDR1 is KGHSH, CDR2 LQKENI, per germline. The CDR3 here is CASSPPSRASYEQYF. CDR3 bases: TGTGCCAGCTCACCACCGTCCAGGGCATCCTACGAGCAGTACTTC.

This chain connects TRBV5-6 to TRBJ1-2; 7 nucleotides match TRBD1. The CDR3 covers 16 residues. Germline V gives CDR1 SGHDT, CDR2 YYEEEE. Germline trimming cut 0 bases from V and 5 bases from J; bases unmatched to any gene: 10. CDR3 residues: CASSLEGGQPRYGYTF. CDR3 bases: TGTGCCAGCAGCTTGGAAGGGGGACAGCCGAGGTATGGCTACACCTTC.

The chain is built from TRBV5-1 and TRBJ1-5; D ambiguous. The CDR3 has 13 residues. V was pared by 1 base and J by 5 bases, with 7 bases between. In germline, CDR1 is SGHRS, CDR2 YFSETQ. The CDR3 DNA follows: TGCGCCAGCAGCTTGAGTGTCGATCAGCCCCAGCATTTT. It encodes CASSLSVDQPQHF.

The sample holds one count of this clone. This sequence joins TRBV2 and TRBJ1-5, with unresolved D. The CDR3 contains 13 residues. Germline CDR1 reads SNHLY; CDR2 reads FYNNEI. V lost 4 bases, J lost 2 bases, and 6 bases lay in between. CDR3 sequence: CASSAEGNQPQHF. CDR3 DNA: TGTGCCAGCAGTGCCGAGGGCAATCAGCCCCAGCATTTT.

The CDR3 nucleotides are TGTGCCAGCAGCGGCAGACAGGGTGGTGGTTCACCCCTCCACTTT. It yields the protein CASSGRQGGGSPLHF. The V gene is TRBV13, the J gene TRBJ1-6, with TRBD1 identical over 7 bases. CDR3 size: 15 residues. V was pared by 5 bases and J by 9 bases, with 10 bases of the junction left unmatched. CDR1 is PRHDT, CDR2 FYEKMQ, per germline (reference sequence). The complete variable domain, with remaining parts taken from reference TRBV13 and TRBJ1-6, reads AAGVIQSPRHLIKEKRETATLKCYPIPRHDTVYWYQQGPGQDPQFLISFYEKMQSDKGSIPDRFSAQQFSDYHSELNMSSLELGDSALYFCASSGRQGGGSPLHFGNGTRLTVT.

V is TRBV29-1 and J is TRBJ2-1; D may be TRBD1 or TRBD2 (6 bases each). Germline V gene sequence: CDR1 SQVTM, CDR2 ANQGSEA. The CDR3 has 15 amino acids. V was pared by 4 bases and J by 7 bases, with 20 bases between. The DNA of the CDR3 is TGCAGCGTTGGATTGATGGGGGGCGGTCGGAATGAGCAGTTCTTC. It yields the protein CSVGLMGGGRNEQFF.

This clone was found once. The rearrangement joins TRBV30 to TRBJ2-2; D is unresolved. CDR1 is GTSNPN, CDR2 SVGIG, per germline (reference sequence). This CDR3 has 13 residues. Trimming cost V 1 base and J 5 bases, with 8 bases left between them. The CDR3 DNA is TGTGCCTGGAGTGGGGAACTTACCGGGGAGCTGTTTTTT. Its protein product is CAWSGELTGELFF.

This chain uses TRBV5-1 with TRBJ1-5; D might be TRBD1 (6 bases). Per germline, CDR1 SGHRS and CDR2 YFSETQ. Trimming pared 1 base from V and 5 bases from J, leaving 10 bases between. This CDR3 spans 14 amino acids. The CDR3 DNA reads TGCGCCAGCAGCTTGACAGGGACTGATCAGCCCCAGCATTTT. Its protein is CASSLTGTDQPQHF.

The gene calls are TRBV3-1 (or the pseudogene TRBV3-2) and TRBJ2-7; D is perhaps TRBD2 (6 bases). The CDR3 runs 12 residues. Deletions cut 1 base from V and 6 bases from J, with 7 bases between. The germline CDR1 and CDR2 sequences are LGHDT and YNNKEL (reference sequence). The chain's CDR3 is CASSQVEGEQYF. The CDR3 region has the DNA TGTGCCAGCAGCCAAGTGGAGGGCGAGCAGTACTTC.

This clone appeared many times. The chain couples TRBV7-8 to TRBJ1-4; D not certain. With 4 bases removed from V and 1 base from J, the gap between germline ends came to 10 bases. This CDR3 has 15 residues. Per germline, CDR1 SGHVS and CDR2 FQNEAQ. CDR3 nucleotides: TGTGCCAGCAGCTCCTTACTATTAACTAATGAAAAACTGTTTTTT. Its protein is CASSSLLLTNEKLFF. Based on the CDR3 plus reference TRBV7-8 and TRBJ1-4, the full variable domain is GAGVSQSPRYKVAKRGQDVALRCDPISGHVSLFWYQQALGQGPEFLTYFQNEAQLDKSGLPSDRFFAERPEGSVSTLKIQRTQQEDSAVYLCASSSLLLTNEKLFFGSGTQLSVL.

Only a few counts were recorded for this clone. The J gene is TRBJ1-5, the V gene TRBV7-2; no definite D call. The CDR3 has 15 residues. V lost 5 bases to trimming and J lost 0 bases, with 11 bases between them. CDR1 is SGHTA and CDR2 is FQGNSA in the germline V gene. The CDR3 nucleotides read TGTGCCAGCAGCGTCTCCGGGCCTAGCAATCAGCCCCAGCATTTT. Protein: CASSVSGPSNQPQHF.

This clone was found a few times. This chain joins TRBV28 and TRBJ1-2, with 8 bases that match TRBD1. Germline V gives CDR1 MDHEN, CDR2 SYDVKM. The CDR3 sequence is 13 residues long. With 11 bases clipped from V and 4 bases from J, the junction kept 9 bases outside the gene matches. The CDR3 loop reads CAGGQGEAYGYTF. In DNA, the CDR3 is TGTGCCGGCGGACAGGGCGAGGCCTATGGCTACACCTTC.

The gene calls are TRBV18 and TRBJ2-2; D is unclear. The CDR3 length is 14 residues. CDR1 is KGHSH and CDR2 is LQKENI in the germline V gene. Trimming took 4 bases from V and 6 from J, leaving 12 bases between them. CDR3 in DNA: TGTGCCAGCTCACGTCCAGGACGATCCGGGGAGCTGTTTTTT. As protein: CASSRPGRSGELFF.

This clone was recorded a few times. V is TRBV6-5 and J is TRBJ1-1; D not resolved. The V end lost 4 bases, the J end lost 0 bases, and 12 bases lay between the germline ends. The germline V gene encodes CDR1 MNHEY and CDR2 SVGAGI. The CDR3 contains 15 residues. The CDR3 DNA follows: TGTGCCAGCAGTTTACCGCCAGTTATGAACACTGAAGCTTTCTTT. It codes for CASSLPPVMNTEAFF.

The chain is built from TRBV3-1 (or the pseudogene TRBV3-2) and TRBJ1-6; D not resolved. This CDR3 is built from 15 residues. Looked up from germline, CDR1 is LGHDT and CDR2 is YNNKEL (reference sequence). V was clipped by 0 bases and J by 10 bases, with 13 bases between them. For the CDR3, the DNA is TGTGCCAGCAGCCAAGATCGGGCTTCCCGGTCACCCCTCCACTTT. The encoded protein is CASSQDRASRSPLHF.